One and the same sample provided the 26 T cell receptor beta chains below, sequenced in a study of OX40 agonist ivuxolimab in advanced cancers. The table came from immunoSEQ multiplex PCR; TCRdb's copy has only in-frame clones and leaves some out. Of about 120,000 clones listed, roughly nine tenths were seen once; the top ten hold approximately 0.55%. The material sequenced was CD4+ or CD8+ T cells sorted from blood, taken in a trial of the OX40 agonist ivuxolimab. These receptors were taken from an adult with an advanced solid tumor such as melanoma, head and neck, liver or kidney cancer.

This rearrangement joins TRBV18 to TRBJ1-2, with 8 nucleotides matching TRBD1. The CDR3 spans 15 residues. Unmatched junction bases numbered 9, after V lost 4 bases and J lost 5 bases. CDR1 and CDR2 from the germline V gene are KGHSH and LQKENI. The CDR3 coding sequence is TGTGCCAGCTCACAGGGGGGACAGGATTATTATGGCTACACCTTC. Protein product: CASSQGGQDYYGYTF.

To note about this clone: A read error may produce the germline difference seen at one junction end. The genes are TRBV7-7 and TRBJ2-5, with D possibly being TRBD2 (5 bases). Germline values: CDR1 SSHAT, CDR2 FNYEAQ (reference sequence). The CDR3 runs to 13 residues. CDR3 bases: TGTGCTAGCAGCTCCGGGGTTGGAAAGACCCAGTACTTC. This translates into CASSSGVGKTQYF. Complete variable domain (other parts from reference TRBV7-7 and TRBJ2-5): GAGVSQSPRYKVTKRGQDVTLRCDPISSHATLYWYQQALGQGPEFLTYFNYEAQPDKSGLPSDRFSAERPEGSISTLTIQRTEQRDSAMYRCASSSGVGKTQYFGPGTRLLVL.

This clone was counted a single time. This chain connects TRBV4-3 to TRBJ1-2; TRBD1 aligns across 7 bases. CDR1 is LGHNA, CDR2 YSLEER, per germline. With V trimmed by 3 bases and J by 3 bases, 7 bases remained unmatched. The CDR3 is made up of 15 amino acids. The CDR3: CASSHSPGTDYGYTF. The CDR3, as DNA: TGCGCCAGCAGCCATTCCCCCGGGACAGACTATGGCTACACCTTC.

This chain links TRBV9 with TRBJ2-7; D might be TRBD2 (7 bases). Germline V gives CDR1 SGDLS, CDR2 YYNGEE. CDR3 length: 16 amino acids. V gave up 3 bases and J gave up 5 bases, with 21 bases separating them. DNA of the CDR3: TGTGCCAGCAGCGCCCTCGCTAGTGGGGGGGCCCACGAGCAGTACTTC. This encodes CASSALASGGAHEQYF.

This chain uses TRBV6-5 with TRBJ1-2; D is undetermined. Trimming stripped 2 bases from V and 8 bases from J, with 12 bases between. The CDR3 covers 13 residues. Germline loops: CDR1 MNHEY, CDR2 SVGAGI. The CDR3 loop is CASSYGPMGGYTF. CDR3 sequence (DNA): TGTGCCAGCAGTTACGGTCCGATGGGAGGCTACACCTTC.

The chain uses TRBV10-3 and TRBJ1-3; D is possibly TRBD1 (6 bases). The CDR3 spans 17 residues. Trimming took 8 bases from V and 0 from J, leaving 20 bases between them. Germline loops: CDR1 ENHRY, CDR2 SYGVKD. The CDR3 DNA reads as TGTGCCATCTCTCGGGGGCGGAACAGCAACTCTGGAAACACCATATATTTT. It yields the protein CAISRGRNSNSGNTIYF.

The gene calls are TRBV7-2 and TRBJ1-1; no reliable D call. CDR3 length: 13 residues. Germline loops: CDR1 SGHTA, CDR2 FQGNSA. The V and J ends lost 4 bases and 0 bases respectively, with 6 bases between them. The CDR3: CASSSSMNTEAFF. The CDR3 coding sequence is TGTGCCAGCAGCTCCTCGATGAACACTGAAGCTTTCTTT.

V and J are TRBV2 and TRBJ2-2, with D uncertain. V was shortened by 7 bases and J by 6 bases, with 12 bases between the two germline ends. Germline V gene lookup returns CDR1 SNHLY and CDR2 FYNNEI. The CDR3 has 13 amino acids. CDR3 sequence: CASNRGWAGELFF. CDR3 nucleotide sequence: TGTGCCAGCAATAGAGGCTGGGCCGGGGAGCTGTTTTTT.

The chain couples TRBV5-5 to TRBJ1-5; 9 nucleotides match TRBD1. The CDR3 extends over 15 amino acids. J lost 2 bases, V lost 2 bases, and 2 bases had no gene match. The V gene's germline CDR1 is SGHKS and CDR2 YYEKEE (reference sequence). The CDR3 DNA reads TGTGCCAGCAGCTTTAGGACAGGGGGCAATCAGCCCCAGCATTTT. This gives the protein CASSFRTGGNQPQHF.

The CDR3 reads CASSSTTGGRGEKLFF. In DNA form, the CDR3 reads TGTGCCAGTAGTAGCACAACAGGGGGACGAGGTGAAAAACTGTTTTTT. This chain joins TRBV19 and TRBJ1-4, with TRBD1 identical over 8 bases. Germline-derived CDR1 and CDR2 are LNHDA and SQIVND (reference sequence). The CDR3 totals 16 residues. The junction had 11 bases not matched to a gene; V was cut back by 4 bases and J by 7 bases. Filled out from reference TRBV19 and TRBJ1-4, the complete variable domain reads DGGITQSPKYLFRKEGQNVTLSCEQNLNHDAMYWYRQDPGQGLRLIYYSQIVNDFQKGDIAEGYSVSREKKESFPLTVTSAQKNPTAFYLCASSSTTGGRGEKLFFGSGTQLSVL.

The rearrangement uses TRBV19 and TRBJ2-1, with a tentative D call TRBD1 (5 bases). V shed 7 bases and J shed 2 bases, with 12 bases lying between them. The germline gives CDR1 LNHDA, CDR2 SQIVND (reference sequence). The CDR3 is 14 amino acids. CDR3 sequence reads: CASKGPGTYNEQFF. As DNA, the CDR3 is TGTGCCAGTAAGGGTCCAGGGACCTACAATGAGCAGTTCTTC. Based on the CDR3 plus reference TRBV19 and TRBJ2-1, the full variable domain is DGGITQSPKYLFRKEGQNVTLSCEQNLNHDAMYWYRQDPGQGLRLIYYSQIVNDFQKGDIAEGYSVSREKKESFPLTVTSAQKNPTAFYLCASKGPGTYNEQFFGPGTRLTVL.

The J gene is TRBJ1-5, the V gene TRBV2; D is perhaps TRBD1 (5 bases). The CDR3 consists of 14 residues. V gave up 4 bases and J gave up 0 bases, with 7 bases separating them. The germline V gene has CDR1 SNHLY and CDR2 FYNNEI. The CDR3 sequence: CASSGQNSNQPQHF. In DNA, the CDR3 is TGTGCCAGCAGTGGACAGAATAGCAATCAGCCCCAGCATTTT.

This rearrangement joins TRBV5-1 to TRBJ1-1; D uncertain. The CDR3 is made up of 11 amino acids. V lost 2 bases to trimming and J lost 7 bases, with 6 bases between them. The germline V gene has CDR1 SGHRS and CDR2 YFSETQ. CDR3 in DNA: TGCGCCAGCAGCTTAGGAGATGAAGCTTTCTTT. Its translation is CASSLGDEAFF.

The DNA of the CDR3 is TGTGCCAGCGGCGGGACAGTGAGCAGGAGCTCTGGAAACACCATATATTTT. Its translation is CASGGTVSRSSGNTIYF. The gene calls are TRBV28 and TRBJ1-3; 7 bases are shared with TRBD1. V lost 8 bases and J lost 0; bases outside the gene matches: 13. Germline V gene data show CDR1 as MDHEN and CDR2 as SYDVKM. The CDR3 runs 17 residues.

The DNA for the CDR3 is TGTGCCAGCCTCCGGGGGAATCAGCCCCAGCATTTT. It codes for CASLRGNQPQHF. The V gene is TRBV28, the J gene TRBJ1-5; a weak D match, TRBD1 (5 bases). Trimming stripped 8 bases from V and 4 bases from J, with 9 bases between. This CDR3 is built from 12 residues. In germline, CDR1 is MDHEN, CDR2 SYDVKM.

The chain couples TRBV6-1 to TRBJ1-1; D remains ambiguous. V was clipped by 4 bases and J by 4 bases, with 19 bases between them. There are 16 residues in the CDR3. The germline V gene has CDR1 MNHNS and CDR2 SASEGT. The chain's CDR3 is CASSGSLLSRVTEAFF. The CDR3 bases are TGTGCCAGCAGTGGTAGTCTTTTGTCGAGGGTCACTGAAGCTTTCTTT.

This chain connects TRBV2 to TRBJ1-2, with D unclear. The CDR3 has 11 amino acids. The germline V gene encodes CDR1 SNHLY and CDR2 FYNNEI. V gave up 7 bases and J gave up 4 bases, with 7 bases separating them. DNA for the CDR3: TGTGCCAGCACCCAGACCTATGGCTACACCTTC. As protein: CASTQTYGYTF. Looking up the rest from reference TRBV2 and TRBJ1-2 gives the full variable domain: EPEVTQTPSHQVTQMGQEVILRCVPISNHLYFYWYRQILGQKVEFLVSFYNNEISEKSEIFDDQFSVERPDGSNFTLKIRSTKLEDSAMYFCASTQTYGYTFGSGTRLTVV.

The chain joins TRBV14 to TRBJ1-2, with 7 bases that match TRBD1. The CDR3 consists of 17 residues. CDR1 is SGHDN and CDR2 is FVKESK in the germline V gene. Germline trimming cut 4 bases from V and 8 bases from J; bases unmatched to any gene: 19. The CDR3 loop is CASSPPPETGAPVGYTF. The CDR3 nucleotides read TGTGCCAGCAGCCCGCCCCCGGAAACAGGGGCCCCCGTGGGCTACACCTTC.

This clone occurred once. The chain recombines TRBV28 with TRBJ2-5, with a possible D match to TRBD2 (6 bases). Germline values: CDR1 MDHEN, CDR2 SYDVKM. V lost 11 bases, J lost 5 bases, and 18 bases lay in between. This CDR3 comprises 13 residues. The CDR3 bases are TGTGCCTCCATCGGGGGATGGAGTGAGACCCAGTACTTC. Protein product: CASIGGWSETQYF.

The chain links TRBV27 to TRBJ1-1; D unclear. Trimming took off 6 bases at V and 0 bases at J, with 8 bases between the two ends. Germline-derived CDR1 and CDR2 are MNHEY and SMNVEV (reference sequence). This CDR3 is built from 13 residues. CDR3 sequence: CASSISMNTEAFF. In DNA form, the CDR3 reads TGTGCCAGCAGCATATCTATGAACACTGAAGCTTTCTTT.

This sequence joins TRBV30 and TRBJ1-6, with D possibly TRBD1 on 5 matching bases. CDR3 length: 12 residues. Germline V lookup: CDR1 GTSNPN, CDR2 SVGIG (reference sequence). V was clipped by 7 bases and J by 7 bases, with 11 bases between them. CDR3 sequence (DNA): TGTGCCTTCCAGGGCCGGAATTCACCCCTCCACTTT. Amino acids: CAFQGRNSPLHF.

This sequence joins TRBV18 and TRBJ1-2; 7 bases align to TRBD1. The trim removed 3 bases at V and 2 bases at J, leaving 18 bases unmatched. This CDR3 contains 19 residues. Germline CDR1 is KGHSH and CDR2 is LQKENI. The CDR3, as DNA: TGTGCCAGCTCACCGAGACCGGGGCTTGATCAGACAGGGAACTATGGCTACACCTTC. Amino acids: CASSPRPGLDQTGNYGYTF.

Comment on this clone: This sample also contains other DNA sequences that code for the same CDR3. This chain links TRBV18 with TRBJ2-7, with a tentative D call TRBD2 (5 bases). The CDR3 has 13 amino acids. Germline loops: CDR1 KGHSH, CDR2 LQKENI. With 3 bases removed from V and 3 bases from J, the gap between germline ends came to 9 bases. CDR3 amino acids: CASSPPGDYEQYF. The CDR3 DNA reads TGTGCCAGCTCACCTCCCGGGGACTACGAGCAGTACTTC.

The V call is TRBV29-1, the J call TRBJ1-2; a possible D gene is TRBD1 (6 bases). V lost 6 bases, J lost 5 bases, and 19 bases lay in between. This CDR3 has 14 residues. Germline loops: CDR1 SQVTM, CDR2 ANQGSEA. This CDR3 reads CSVRRPDSNYGYTF. CDR3 coding DNA: TGCAGCGTCCGCCGTCCGGACAGCAATTATGGCTACACCTTC.

The J gene is TRBJ2-3, the V gene TRBV6-6, with D possibly being TRBD1 (5 bases). The germline V gene encodes CDR1 MNHNY and CDR2 SVGAGI (reference sequence). Trimming shortened V by 5 bases and J by 2 bases, and 11 bases separated the two germline ends. The CDR3 extends over 14 amino acids. The CDR3 reads CASSAQATTDTQYF. The CDR3 DNA reads TGTGCCAGCAGTGCACAGGCGACCACAGATACGCAGTATTTT.

The chain links TRBV11-2 to TRBJ1-6; TRBD1 matches at 9 bases. The CDR3 is 14 amino acids. Germline V lookup: CDR1 SGHAT, CDR2 FQNNGV. V lost 5 bases and J lost 8; bases outside the gene matches: 4. The CDR3 loop is CASSRGQGDSPLHF. CDR3 nucleotide sequence: TGTGCCAGCAGCAGGGGACAGGGAGATTCACCCCTCCACTTT.